This entry features one T cell receptor (beta chain) sequence. Other DNA variants within this sample encode the same CDR3. Method: immunoSEQ multiplex PCR; TCRdb's copy keeps in-frame clones and lacks some. The data show about 2,500,000 clones, over 85% seen once. This sample was included in a study of shared clonotypes between healthy human individuals. The V end was cut by 0 bases, the J end by 1 base, with 4 bases between. The CDR3 length is 14 residues. Germline CDR1 WNHNN, CDR2 SYGVQD (reference sequence). V gene TRBV10-1 combines with J gene TRBJ2-1; no clear D gene. Sequenced material: naive CD4+ T cells sorted from blood. Subset meaning: CD45RA+ positively selected. The receptor was isolated from a man aged 18 to 29 in good health. CDR3 bases: TGCGCCAGCAGTGAGTCGGGATCCTACAATGAGCAGTTCTTC. Protein sequence: CASSESGSYNEQFF.